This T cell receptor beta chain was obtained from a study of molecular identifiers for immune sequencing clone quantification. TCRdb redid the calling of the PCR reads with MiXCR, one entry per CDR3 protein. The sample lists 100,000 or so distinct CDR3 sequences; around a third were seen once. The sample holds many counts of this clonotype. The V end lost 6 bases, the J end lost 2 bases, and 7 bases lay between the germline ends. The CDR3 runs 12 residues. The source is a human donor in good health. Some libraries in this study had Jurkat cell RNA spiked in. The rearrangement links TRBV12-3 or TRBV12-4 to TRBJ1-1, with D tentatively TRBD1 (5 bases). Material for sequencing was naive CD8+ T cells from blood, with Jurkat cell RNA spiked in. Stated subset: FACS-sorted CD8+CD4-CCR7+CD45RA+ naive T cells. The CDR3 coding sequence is TGTGCCAGCAGGGGACTCAACACTGAAGCTTTCTTT. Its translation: CASRGLNTEAFF.